These 7 T cell receptor beta chains came from one sample sequenced in a study of blood T cell repertoires in COVID-19. Clones were read by immunoSEQ multiplex PCR, and TCRdb kept only the in-frame ones, dropping some. This sample has 170,000 or so clones; about 86% occur once, and the top ten carry around 12%. Sequencing used peripheral blood. The receptors here all came from a woman aged 70-85 years with COVID-19, enrolled during active disease.

The chain combines TRBV28 with TRBJ1-4; maybe TRBD1 (6 bases). Germline-derived CDR1 and CDR2 are MDHEN and SYDVKM. The CDR3 is 16 amino acids. V shed 4 bases and J shed 2 bases, with 14 bases lying between them. Written as DNA, the CDR3 is TGTGCCAGCAGTTCCAGTCAGGGGATCACTAATGAAAAACTGTTTTTT. Its translation: CASSSSQGITNEKLFF.

The chain links TRBV5-4 to TRBJ1-2, with 7 bases matching TRBD1. The CDR3 contains 15 residues. Unmatched junction bases numbered 8, after V lost 1 base and J lost 5 bases. CDR1 SGHNT and CDR2 YYREEE come from the germline V gene (reference sequence). Here the CDR3 DNA reads TGTGCCAGCAGCTTGCTGCGGGACAGTTCTTATGGCTACACCTTC. As protein: CASSLLRDSSYGYTF.

This chain uses TRBV28 with TRBJ1-6; 10 nucleotides align to TRBD1. This CDR3 spans 13 amino acids. Germline values: CDR1 MDHEN, CDR2 SYDVKM. V gave up 10 bases and J gave up 6 bases; unmatched junction bases: 3. In DNA, the CDR3 is TGTGCCATCGGGGACAGGGGTAATTCACCCCTCCACTTT. It codes for CAIGDRGNSPLHF.

The chain couples TRBV7-6 to TRBJ2-5; perhaps TRBD1 as D (5 bases). The germline V and J ends were trimmed by 5 bases and 2 bases, with 6 bases remaining between them. The CDR3 consists of 12 residues. Germline-derived CDR1 and CDR2 are SGHVS and FNYEAQ. The CDR3 nucleotides read TGTGCCAGCAGCGCAGGGCAAGAGACCCAGTACTTC. As protein: CASSAGQETQYF.

This clone appeared a single time. This chain joins TRBV4-3 and TRBJ2-6, with D perhaps TRBD2 (6 bases). CDR1 and CDR2 (germline): LGHNA, YSLEER. The CDR3 sequence is 18 residues long. The V end lost 2 bases, the J end lost 0 bases, and 14 bases lay between the germline ends. CDR3 sequence: CASSQSRREASGANVLTF. In DNA, the CDR3 is TGCGCCAGCAGCCAATCTCGGAGGGAAGCCTCTGGGGCCAACGTCCTGACTTTC.

The rearrangement joins TRBV18 to TRBJ2-4; 16 bases agree with TRBD2. This CDR3 has 19 residues. Germline assignment: CDR1 KGHSH and CDR2 LQKENI. V lost 3 bases and J lost 2; bases outside the gene matches: 7. CDR3 in amino acids: CASSPGLAGGPATKNIQYF. In nucleotides, the CDR3 is TGTGCCAGCTCACCGGGACTAGCGGGAGGGCCAGCAACCAAAAACATTCAGTACTTC.

A few counts support this clone. This chain links TRBV27 with TRBJ2-3; 9 nucleotides match TRBD2. The CDR3 runs 14 residues. Germline V lookup: CDR1 MNHEY, CDR2 SMNVEV (reference sequence). With V trimmed by 5 bases and J by 6 bases, 6 bases remained unmatched. CDR3 region: CASSPISGRDTQYF. CDR3 sequence (DNA): TGTGCCAGCAGTCCGATCAGCGGGAGGGATACGCAGTATTTT.